The present entry profiles one T cell receptor beta chain with its context. What it recognizes is unknown. This specimen belongs to a study of blood T cells in healthy people across ages. Points from the study as a whole: Total diversity from one million sequenced T cells was likely underestimated. Age brought a roughly linear fall in TCR beta diversity measured per million T cells. Naive T cell percentage and TCR beta diversity correlated strongly.

Germline-derived CDR1 and CDR2 are SGHTA and FQGNSA. CDR3 length equals 15 residues. With 1 base removed from V and 5 bases from J, the gap between germline ends came to 15 bases. Next came a second PCR, run for about 7 to 12 cycles, which used a sample-barcoded 5' primer along with a J-beta primer mix. Every cDNA was tagged by a template-switch adaptor with 12 random nucleotides. TCRdb re-called the 5' RACE reads through MiXCR, storing one row per CDR3 protein. The profile covers roughly 900,000 distinct CDR3 sequences, with 25% to 35% appearing a single time and roughly 17% taken by the ten largest.

Specimen: blood. The chain couples TRBV7-2 to TRBJ2-7, with D unclear. The receptor's source is a woman of 80 years or more in good health. The CDR3: CASSLGQTLRDEQYF. The CDR3, as DNA: TGTGCCAGCAGCTTAGGTCAGACACTCCGGGACGAGCAGTACTTC.